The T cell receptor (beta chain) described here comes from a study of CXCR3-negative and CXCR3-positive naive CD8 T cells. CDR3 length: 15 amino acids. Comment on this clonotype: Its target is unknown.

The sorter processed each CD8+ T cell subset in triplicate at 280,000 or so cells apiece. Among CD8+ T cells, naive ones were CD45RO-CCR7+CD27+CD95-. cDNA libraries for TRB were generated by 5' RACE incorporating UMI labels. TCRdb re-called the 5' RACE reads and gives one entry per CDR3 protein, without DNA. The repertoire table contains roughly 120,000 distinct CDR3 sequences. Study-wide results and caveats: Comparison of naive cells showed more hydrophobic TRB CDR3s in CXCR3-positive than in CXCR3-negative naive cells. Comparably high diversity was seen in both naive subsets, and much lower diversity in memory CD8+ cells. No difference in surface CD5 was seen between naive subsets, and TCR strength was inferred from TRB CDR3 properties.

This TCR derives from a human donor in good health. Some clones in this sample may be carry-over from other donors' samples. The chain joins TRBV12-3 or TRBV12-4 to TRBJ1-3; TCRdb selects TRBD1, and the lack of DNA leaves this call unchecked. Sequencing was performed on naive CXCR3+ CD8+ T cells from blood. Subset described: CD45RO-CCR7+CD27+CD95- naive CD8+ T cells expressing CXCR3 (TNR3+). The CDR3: CASSLQGRSGNTIYF.